This T cell receptor beta chain derives from a study of molecular identifiers for immune sequencing clone quantification. Trimming stripped 0 bases from V and 7 bases from J, with 10 bases between. CDR3 length equals 14 residues. Germline V CDR1 and CDR2: SGHVS, FNYEAQ. Broader study findings: The study found clones above 20 RNA copies held over 97% of effector molecules and under 1% in naive cells.

One entry per CDR3 protein results from TCRdb running MiXCR on the PCR reads. This table has more than 550,000 distinct CDR3 sequences, less than 30% appearing once. As concerns this clonotype: Its antigen is not identified.

Material for sequencing was naive CD8+ T cells from blood, with Jurkat cell RNA spiked in. Subset meaning: FACS-sorted CD8+CD4-CCR7+CD45RA+ naive T cells. V and J are TRBV7-6 and TRBJ2-1; D is possibly TRBD2 (5 bases). The clonotype originates from a human donor in good health. Some libraries in this study had Jurkat cell RNA spiked in. In DNA, the CDR3 is TGTGCCAGCAGCTTAGCGCCGGGGTCGAATGAGCAGTTCTTC. It translates to CASSLAPGSNEQFF.